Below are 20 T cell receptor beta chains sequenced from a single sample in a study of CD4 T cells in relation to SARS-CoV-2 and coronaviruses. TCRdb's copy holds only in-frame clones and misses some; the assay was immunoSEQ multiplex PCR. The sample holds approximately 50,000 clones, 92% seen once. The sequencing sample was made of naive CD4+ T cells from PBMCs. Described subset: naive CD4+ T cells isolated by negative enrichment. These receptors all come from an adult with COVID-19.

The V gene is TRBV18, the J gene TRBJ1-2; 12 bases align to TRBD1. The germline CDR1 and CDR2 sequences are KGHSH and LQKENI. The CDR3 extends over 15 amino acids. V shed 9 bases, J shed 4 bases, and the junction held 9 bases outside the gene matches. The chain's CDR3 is CASQPGQGATYGYTF. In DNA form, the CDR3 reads TGTGCCAGTCAACCGGGACAGGGGGCTACCTATGGCTACACCTTC.

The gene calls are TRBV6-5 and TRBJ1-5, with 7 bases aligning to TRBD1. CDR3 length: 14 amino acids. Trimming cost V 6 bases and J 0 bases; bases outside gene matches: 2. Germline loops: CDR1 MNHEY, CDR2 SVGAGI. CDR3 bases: TGTGCCAGCAGCGACAGGGATAGCAATCAGCCCCAGCATTTT. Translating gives CASSDRDSNQPQHF.

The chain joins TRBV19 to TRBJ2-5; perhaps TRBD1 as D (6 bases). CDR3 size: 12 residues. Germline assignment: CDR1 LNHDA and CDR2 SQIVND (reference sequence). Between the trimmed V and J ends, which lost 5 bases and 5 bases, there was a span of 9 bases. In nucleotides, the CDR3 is TGTGCCAGTAGTGACAGGTTGGAGACCCAGTACTTC. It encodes CASSDRLETQYF.

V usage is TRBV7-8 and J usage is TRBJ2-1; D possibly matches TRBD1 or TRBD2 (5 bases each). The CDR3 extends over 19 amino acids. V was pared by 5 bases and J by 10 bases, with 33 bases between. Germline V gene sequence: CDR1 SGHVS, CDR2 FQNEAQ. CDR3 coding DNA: TGTGCCAGCAGCCAGAGGGGCTTAGCCTCACGAGCTTTACATGGGGAGCAGTTCTTC. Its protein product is CASSQRGLASRALHGEQFF.

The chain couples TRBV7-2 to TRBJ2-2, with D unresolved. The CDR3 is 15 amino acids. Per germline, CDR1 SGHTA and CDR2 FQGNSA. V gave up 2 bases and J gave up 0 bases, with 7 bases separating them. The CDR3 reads CASSLISANTGELFF. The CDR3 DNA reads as TGTGCCAGCAGCTTAATAAGCGCGAACACCGGGGAGCTGTTTTTT.

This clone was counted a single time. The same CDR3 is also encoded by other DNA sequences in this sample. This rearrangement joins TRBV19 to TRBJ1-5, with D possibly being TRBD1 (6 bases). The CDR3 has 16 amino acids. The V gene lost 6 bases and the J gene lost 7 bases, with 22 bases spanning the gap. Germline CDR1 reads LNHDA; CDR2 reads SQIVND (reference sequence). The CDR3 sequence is CASRSGAGGPRQPQHF. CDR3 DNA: TGTGCCAGTAGGTCAGGGGCTGGGGGTCCAAGGCAGCCCCAGCATTTT.

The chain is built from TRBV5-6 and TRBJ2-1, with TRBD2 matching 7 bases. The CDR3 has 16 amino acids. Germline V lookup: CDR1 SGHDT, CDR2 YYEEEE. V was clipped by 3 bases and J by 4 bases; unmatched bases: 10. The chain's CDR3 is CASSWRLARGYNEQFF. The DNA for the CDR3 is TGTGCCAGCAGCTGGAGACTAGCACGGGGGTACAATGAGCAGTTCTTC.

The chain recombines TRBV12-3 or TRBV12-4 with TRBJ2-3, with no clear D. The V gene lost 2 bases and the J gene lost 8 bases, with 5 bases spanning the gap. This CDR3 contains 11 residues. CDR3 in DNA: TGTGCCAGCAGTTTACCCGGTACGCAGTATTTT. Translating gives CASSLPGTQYF.

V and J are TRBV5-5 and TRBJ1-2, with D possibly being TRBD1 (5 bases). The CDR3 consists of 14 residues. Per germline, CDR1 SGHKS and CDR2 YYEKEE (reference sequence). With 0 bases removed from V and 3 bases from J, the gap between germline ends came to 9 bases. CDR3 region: CASSLARDYYGYTF. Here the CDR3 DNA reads TGTGCCAGCAGCTTGGCCAGGGACTACTATGGCTACACCTTC.

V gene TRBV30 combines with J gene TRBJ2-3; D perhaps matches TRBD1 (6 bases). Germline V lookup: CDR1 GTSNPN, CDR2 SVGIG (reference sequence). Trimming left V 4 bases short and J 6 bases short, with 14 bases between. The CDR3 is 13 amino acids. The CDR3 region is CAWKVQGTDTQYF. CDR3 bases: TGTGCCTGGAAAGTACAGGGTACGGATACGCAGTATTTT.

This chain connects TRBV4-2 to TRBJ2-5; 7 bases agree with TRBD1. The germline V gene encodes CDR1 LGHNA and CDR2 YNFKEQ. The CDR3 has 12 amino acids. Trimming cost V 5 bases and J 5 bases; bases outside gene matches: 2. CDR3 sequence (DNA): TGTGCCAGCAGCAAGACAGGGGAGACCCAGTACTTC. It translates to CASSKTGETQYF.

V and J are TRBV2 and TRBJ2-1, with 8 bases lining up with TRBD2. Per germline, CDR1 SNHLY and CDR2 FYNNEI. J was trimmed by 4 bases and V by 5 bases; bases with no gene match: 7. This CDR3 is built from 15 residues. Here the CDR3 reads CASSKLAEIYNEQFF. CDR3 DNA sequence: TGTGCCAGCAGTAAACTAGCGGAAATATACAATGAGCAGTTCTTC.

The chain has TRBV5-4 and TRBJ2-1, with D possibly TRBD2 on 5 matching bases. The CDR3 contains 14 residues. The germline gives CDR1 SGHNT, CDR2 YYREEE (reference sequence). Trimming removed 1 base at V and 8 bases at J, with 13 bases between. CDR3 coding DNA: TGTGCCAGCAGCTTGATGCAGCTTAGCGATGAGCAGTTCTTC. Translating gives CASSLMQLSDEQFF. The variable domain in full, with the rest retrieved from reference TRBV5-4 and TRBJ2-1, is ETGVTQSPTHLIKTRGQQVTLRCSSQSGHNTVSWYQQALGQGPQFIFQYYREEENGRGNFPPRFSGLQFPNYSSELNVNALELDDSALYLCASSLMQLSDEQFFGPGTRLTVL.

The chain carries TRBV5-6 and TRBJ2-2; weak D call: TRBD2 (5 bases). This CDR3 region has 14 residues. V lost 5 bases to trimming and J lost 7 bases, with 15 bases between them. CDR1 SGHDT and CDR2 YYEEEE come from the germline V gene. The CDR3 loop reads CASRMTLGGGELFF. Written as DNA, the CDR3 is TGTGCCAGCAGGATGACCCTAGGAGGCGGGGAGCTGTTTTTT.

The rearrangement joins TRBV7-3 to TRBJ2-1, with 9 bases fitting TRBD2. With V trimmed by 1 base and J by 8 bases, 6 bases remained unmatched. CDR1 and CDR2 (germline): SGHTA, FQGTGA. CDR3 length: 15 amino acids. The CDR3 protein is CASSLMASGIYEQFF. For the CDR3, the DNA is TGTGCCAGCAGCTTAATGGCTAGCGGGATCTATGAGCAGTTCTTC. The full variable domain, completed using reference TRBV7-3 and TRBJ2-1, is GAGVSQTPSNKVTEKGKYVELRCDPISGHTALYWYRQSLGQGPEFLIYFQGTGAADDSGLPNDRFFAVRPEGSVSTLKIQRTERGDSAVYLCASSLMASGIYEQFFGPGTRLTVL.

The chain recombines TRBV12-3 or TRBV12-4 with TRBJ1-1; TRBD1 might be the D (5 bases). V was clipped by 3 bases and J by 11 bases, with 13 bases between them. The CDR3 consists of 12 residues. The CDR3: CASSFDRFQAFF. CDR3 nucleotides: TGTGCCAGCAGTTTTGACAGATTCCAGGCTTTCTTT.

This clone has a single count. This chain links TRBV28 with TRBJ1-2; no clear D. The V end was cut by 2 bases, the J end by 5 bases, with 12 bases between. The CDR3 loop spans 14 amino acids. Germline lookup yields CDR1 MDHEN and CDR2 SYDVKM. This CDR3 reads CASSLQARIYGYTF. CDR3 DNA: TGTGCCAGCAGTTTACAGGCTAGGATATATGGCTACACCTTC.

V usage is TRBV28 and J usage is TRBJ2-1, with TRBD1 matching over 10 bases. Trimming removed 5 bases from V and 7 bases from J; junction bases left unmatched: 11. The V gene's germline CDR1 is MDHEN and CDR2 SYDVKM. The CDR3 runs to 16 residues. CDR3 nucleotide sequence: TGTGCCAGCAGTGGGCGACAGGGGGCCAAATGGAATGAGCAGTTCTTC. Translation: CASSGRQGAKWNEQFF.

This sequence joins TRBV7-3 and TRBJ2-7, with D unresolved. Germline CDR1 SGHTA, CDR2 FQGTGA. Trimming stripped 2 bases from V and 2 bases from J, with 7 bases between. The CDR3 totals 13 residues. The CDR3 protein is CASSLGDPYEQYF. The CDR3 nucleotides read TGTGCCAGCAGCTTAGGGGATCCCTACGAGCAGTACTTC. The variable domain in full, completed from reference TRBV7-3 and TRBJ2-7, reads GAGVSQTPSNKVTEKGKYVELRCDPISGHTALYWYRQSLGQGPEFLIYFQGTGAADDSGLPNDRFFAVRPEGSVSTLKIQRTERGDSAVYLCASSLGDPYEQYFGPGTRLTVT.

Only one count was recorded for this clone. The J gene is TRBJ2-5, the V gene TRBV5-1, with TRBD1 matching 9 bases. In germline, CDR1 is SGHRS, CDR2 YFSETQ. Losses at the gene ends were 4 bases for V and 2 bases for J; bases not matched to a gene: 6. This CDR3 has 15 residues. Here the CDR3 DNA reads TGCGCCAGCAGCACGGGACAGGGTGTGCAAGAGACCCAGTACTTC. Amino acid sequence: CASSTGQGVQETQYF.